This entry lists 19 T cell receptor beta chains sequenced from one sample in a study of blood T cell repertoires in COVID-19. Assay used: immunoSEQ multiplex PCR; TCRdb lists only in-frame clones, some missing. The sample shows 120,000 or so clones, approximately 90% of them seen only once. The sequenced sample was peripheral blood. All receptors derive from a woman between 50 and 59 years old with acute or convalescent COVID-19.

The rearrangement links TRBV19 to TRBJ2-4; tentative D call: TRBD1 (6 bases). The CDR3 consists of 15 residues. The germline gives CDR1 LNHDA, CDR2 SQIVND (reference sequence). With 6 bases removed from V and 3 bases from J, the gap between germline ends came to 15 bases. The CDR3 DNA reads TGTGCCAGTAGAAGACAGGCTTATGGCAAAAACATTCAGTACTTC. Translation gives CASRRQAYGKNIQYF.

The V call is TRBV5-4, the J call TRBJ2-1, with 12 nucleotides matching TRBD2. The CDR3 extends over 14 amino acids. Trimming took 4 bases from V and 7 from J; bases not matched to a gene: 3. Germline CDR1 reads SGHNT; CDR2 reads YYREEE (reference sequence). The CDR3 reads CASSGLAGPNEQFF. CDR3 sequence (DNA): TGTGCCAGCAGCGGACTAGCGGGACCAAATGAGCAGTTCTTC.

The sample holds one count of this clone. The V gene is TRBV6-5, the J gene TRBJ1-2, with D possibly being TRBD1 (5 bases). Per germline, CDR1 MNHEY and CDR2 SVGAGI. This CDR3 is 10 amino acids long. The V end lost 8 bases, the J end lost 8 bases, and 9 bases lay between the germline ends. The CDR3 protein is CASGRGGYTF. In nucleotides, the CDR3 is TGTGCCAGCGGGAGGGGCGGCTACACCTTC.

The chain couples TRBV6-2 or TRBV6-3 to TRBJ1-1; 9 bases agree with TRBD1. Germline CDR1 reads MNHEY; CDR2 reads SVGEGT. Germline trimming cut 4 bases from V and 4 bases from J; bases unmatched to any gene: 10. The CDR3 runs to 16 residues. The CDR3: CASSLGTGLKGTEAFF. The CDR3 nucleotides read TGTGCCAGCAGTTTAGGGACAGGGCTCAAGGGCACTGAAGCTTTCTTT.

The chain recombines TRBV30 with TRBJ1-1; a weak D match, TRBD1 (6 bases). This CDR3 contains 13 residues. V was trimmed by 1 base and J by 5 bases, leaving 11 bases between them. Per germline, CDR1 GTSNPN and CDR2 SVGIG (reference sequence). The CDR3 spells CAWSAIQGTEAFF. The DNA for the CDR3 is TGTGCCTGGAGTGCAATACAGGGAACTGAAGCTTTCTTT. Together with reference TRBV30 and TRBJ1-1, the CDR3 gives the full variable domain: SQTIHQWPATLVQPVGSPLSLECTVEGTSNPNLYWYRQAAGRGLQLLFYSVGIGQISSEVPQNLSASRPQDRQFILSSKKLLLSDSGFYLCAWSAIQGTEAFFGQGTRLTVV.

The chain joins TRBV7-8 to TRBJ1-4; 7 nucleotides match TRBD1. The CDR3 extends over 16 amino acids. Germline trimming cut 1 base from V and 4 bases from J; bases unmatched to any gene: 6. The V gene's germline CDR1 is SGHVS and CDR2 FQNEAQ. The CDR3 region has the DNA TGTGCCAGCAGCTTAGTCAGGGGGTTGGGTAATGAAAAACTGTTTTTT. Its translation: CASSLVRGLGNEKLFF.

CDR3 loop: CASSVGGDSFRGGYF. The CDR3 bases are TGCGCCAGCAGCGTTGGTGGGGACAGCTTCCGAGGGGGGTACTTC. J is TRBJ2-7 and V is TRBV5-1, with 7 bases fitting TRBD1. The CDR3 loop spans 15 amino acids. The V segment lost 4 bases and the J segment 12 bases; nucleotides outside the gene matches: 19. Per the germline V gene, CDR1 is SGHRS and CDR2 is YFSETQ.

The V and J genes are TRBV30 and TRBJ1-1, with 7 bases matching TRBD1. CDR3 length equals 13 residues. Germline-derived CDR1 and CDR2 are GTSNPN and SVGIG (reference sequence). The junction had 5 bases not matched to a gene; V was cut back by 0 bases and J by 7 bases. DNA for the CDR3: TGTGCCTGGAGTGTACAAGGGGGCTTTGAAGCTTTCTTT. Amino acid sequence: CAWSVQGGFEAFF.

A word on this clone: One end of the junction does not line up with germline, which may come from a read error. This chain connects TRBV19 to TRBJ1-2, with D tentatively TRBD1 (5 bases). CDR1 and CDR2 (germline): LNHDA, SQIVND (reference sequence). The CDR3 extends over 17 amino acids. The CDR3 coding sequence is TGTGCCAGTACTATAAGTAGGGGACTTATGGGGGACTATGGCTACACCTTC. It yields the protein CASTISRGLMGDYGYTF.

The chain recombines TRBV27 with TRBJ1-1; D not resolved. Per the germline V gene, CDR1 is MNHEY and CDR2 is SMNVEV (reference sequence). The CDR3 has 14 residues. V shed 10 bases and J shed 3 bases, with 18 bases lying between them. This CDR3 reads CATSPVTEDTEAFF. The DNA of the CDR3 is TGTGCCACGAGTCCTGTCACGGAGGACACTGAAGCTTTCTTT.

The V and J genes are TRBV28 and TRBJ2-3, with 7 bases matching TRBD1. CDR3 length equals 13 residues. V lost 10 bases and J lost 2; bases outside the gene matches: 6. Germline assignment: CDR1 MDHEN and CDR2 SYDVKM. CDR3 in amino acids: CATGTANTDTQYF. Here the CDR3 DNA reads TGTGCCACCGGGACAGCGAACACAGATACGCAGTATTTT.

The chain recombines TRBV18 with TRBJ1-3, with TRBD1 matching 7 bases. The CDR3 consists of 13 residues. The germline V gene encodes CDR1 KGHSH and CDR2 LQKENI. With 6 bases clipped from V and 4 bases from J, the junction kept 3 bases outside the gene matches. CDR3 sequence: CASSGTAGNTIYF. The DNA for the CDR3 is TGTGCCAGCTCTGGGACAGCAGGAAACACCATATATTTT.

The chain links TRBV5-5 to TRBJ2-7; D may be TRBD1 (5 bases). Trimming cost V 1 base and J 1 base, with 12 bases left between them. Germline V lookup: CDR1 SGHKS, CDR2 YYEKEE (reference sequence). The CDR3 covers 15 residues. The CDR3 nucleotides read TGTGCCAGCAGCTTGTGGACGACAGCTTCCTACGAGCAGTACTTC. Protein sequence: CASSLWTTASYEQYF.

The gene calls are TRBV6-2 or TRBV6-3 and TRBJ1-3; D unclear. CDR1 and CDR2 (germline): MNHEY, SVGEGT. This CDR3 region has 17 residues. Trimming left V 6 bases short and J 4 bases short, with 22 bases between. CDR3 sequence reads: CASSPERPGGSGNTIYF. Written as DNA, the CDR3 is TGTGCCAGCAGCCCTGAGAGACCGGGAGGTTCCGGAAACACCATATATTTT.

The chain uses TRBV7-4 and TRBJ1-5, with 8 bases lining up with TRBD1. From germline, CDR1 is SGHVT and CDR2 SQSDAQ. With 2 bases clipped from V and 1 base from J, the junction kept 16 bases outside the gene matches. The CDR3 contains 20 residues. The CDR3 DNA sequence: TGTGCCAGCAGCTTAATATGTTTCAGGGGGCAACTAGCGAGCAATCAGCCCCAGCATTTT. Amino acid sequence: CASSLICFRGQLASNQPQHF.

The chain couples TRBV5-1 to TRBJ2-1, with 12 bases lining up with TRBD2. The CDR3 totals 16 residues. Germline V CDR1 and CDR2: SGHRS, YFSETQ. V shed 1 base, J shed 6 bases, and the junction held 5 bases outside the gene matches. CDR3 DNA sequence: TGCGCCAGCAGCTTGCCCCTACTAGCGGGGGGCAATGAGCAGTTCTTC. This gives the protein CASSLPLLAGGNEQFF.

The chain is built from TRBV5-4 and TRBJ2-3; D unresolved. This CDR3 is built from 13 residues. Germline CDR1 SGHNT, CDR2 YYREEE (reference sequence). Trimming left V 4 bases short and J 1 base short, with 7 bases between. The CDR3 loop is CASSPPGTDTQYF. CDR3 DNA: TGTGCCAGCAGCCCCCCGGGCACAGATACGCAGTATTTT.

This rearrangement joins TRBV10-1 to TRBJ2-5, with D uncertain. CDR3 length: 13 amino acids. Per the germline V gene, CDR1 is WNHNN and CDR2 is SYGVQD (reference sequence). Trimming stripped 11 bases from V and 5 bases from J, with 18 bases between. CDR3 sequence (DNA): TGCGCCCCAGCGCCGGGTCCGAAGGAGACCCAGTACTTC. This sequence encodes CAPAPGPKETQYF.

The chain couples TRBV4-1 to TRBJ2-7; no clear D. The V end was cut by 4 bases, the J end by 5 bases, with 15 bases between. The CDR3 contains 14 residues. From germline, CDR1 is MGHRA and CDR2 YSYEKL. The CDR3 nucleotides are TGCGCCAGCAGCCCTACGATGTTAAAGAACGAGCAGTACTTC. Residues: CASSPTMLKNEQYF.